This note documents a single T cell receptor beta chain sequence. The target antigen is unknown. Primers included in the PCR were 60 Vbeta and 13 Jbeta primers. The assay was immunoSEQ multiplex PCR, and TCRdb's table has in-frame clones only and misses some. The sample has more than 80,000 clones, 60% to 80% seen once. This specimen belongs to a study of cytomegalovirus exposure and HLA in healthy donors. V was clipped by 6 bases and J by 5 bases, with 9 bases between them. Germline loops: CDR1 LGHNT, CDR2 FRNRAP. This CDR3 contains 12 residues. All the people who gave samples were healthy bone marrow donors. At the time of sampling, donors were nominally healthy, though unrecorded immune exposures were likely. Study results and limitations: Across donors, sequencing depth was assumed by presence/absence analyses to be roughly uniform. The study designated fewer than 200 TCR beta chains cytomegalovirus-associated.

The chain carries TRBV12-5 and TRBJ2-3; D is possibly TRBD1 (6 bases). Sequencing was carried out using PBMCs. This TCR was sampled from a boy between 10 and 17 years old in good health and CMV-seronegative. The CDR3 sequence: CASGQGGDTQYF. The CDR3 DNA is TGTGCTAGTGGCCAAGGGGGAGATACGCAGTATTTT.